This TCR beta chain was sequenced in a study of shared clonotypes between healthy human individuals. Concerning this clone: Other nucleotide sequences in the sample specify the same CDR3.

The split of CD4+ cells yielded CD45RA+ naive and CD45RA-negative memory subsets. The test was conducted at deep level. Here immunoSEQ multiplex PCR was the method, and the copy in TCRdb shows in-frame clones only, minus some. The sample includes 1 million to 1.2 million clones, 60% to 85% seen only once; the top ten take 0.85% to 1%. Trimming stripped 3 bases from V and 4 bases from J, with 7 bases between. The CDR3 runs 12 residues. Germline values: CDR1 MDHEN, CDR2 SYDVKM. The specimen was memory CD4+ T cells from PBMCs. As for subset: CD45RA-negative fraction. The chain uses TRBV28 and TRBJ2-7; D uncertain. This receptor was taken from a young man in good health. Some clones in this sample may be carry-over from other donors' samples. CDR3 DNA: TGTGCCAGCAGTTTGACTGTATACGAGCAGTACTTC. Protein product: CASSLTVYEQYF. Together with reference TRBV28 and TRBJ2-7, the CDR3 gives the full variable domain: DVKVTQSSRYLVKRTGEKVFLECVQDMDHENMFWYRQDPGLGLRLIYFSYDVKMKEKGDIPEGYSVSREKKERFSLILESASTNQTSMYLCASSLTVYEQYFGPGTRLTVT.